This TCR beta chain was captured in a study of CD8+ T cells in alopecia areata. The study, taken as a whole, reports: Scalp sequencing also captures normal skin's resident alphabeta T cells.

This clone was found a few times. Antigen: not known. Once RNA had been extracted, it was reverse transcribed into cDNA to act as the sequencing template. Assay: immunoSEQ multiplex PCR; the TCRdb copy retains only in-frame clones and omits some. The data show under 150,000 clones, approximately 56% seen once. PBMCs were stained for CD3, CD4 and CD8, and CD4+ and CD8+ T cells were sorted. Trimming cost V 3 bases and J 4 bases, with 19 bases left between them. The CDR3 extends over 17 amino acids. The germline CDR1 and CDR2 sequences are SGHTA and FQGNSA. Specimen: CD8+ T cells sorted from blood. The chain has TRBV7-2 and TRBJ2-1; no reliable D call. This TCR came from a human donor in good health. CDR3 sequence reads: CASSFGGIGGFYNEQFF. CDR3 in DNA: TGTGCCAGCAGCTTTGGTGGGATAGGTGGATTTTACAATGAGCAGTTCTTC.